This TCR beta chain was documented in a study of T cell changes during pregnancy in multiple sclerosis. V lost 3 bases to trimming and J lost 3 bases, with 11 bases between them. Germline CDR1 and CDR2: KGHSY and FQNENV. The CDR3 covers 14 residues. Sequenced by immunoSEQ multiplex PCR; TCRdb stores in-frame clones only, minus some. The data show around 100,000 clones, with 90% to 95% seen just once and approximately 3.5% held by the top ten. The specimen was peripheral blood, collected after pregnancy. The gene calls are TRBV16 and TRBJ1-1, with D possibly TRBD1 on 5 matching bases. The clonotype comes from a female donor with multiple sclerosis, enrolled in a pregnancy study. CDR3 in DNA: TGTGCCAGCAGCCACCCGGGAGGGGACACTGAAGCTTTCTTT. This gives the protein CASSHPGGDTEAFF.